Here is one T cell receptor beta chain with its context. Only a few counts were recorded for this clonotype. Its specific antigen is unknown. Per-nucleotide qualities are absent, and no much larger clonotype sits a single base away. The sample's time point label, in plain terms: newly diagnosed GD, antithyroid drugs for less than 3 months. RNA was extracted from PBMCs in TRIzol for both TCR sequencing and RNA sequencing. The diagnosis of Graves' disease was made according to American Thyroid Association guidelines. The patients came from an endocrinology department in Xi'an, China. From each patient, about 8.9 milliliters of peripheral blood was collected into an EDTA anticoagulant tube. Ficoll Paque Plus density gradient separation was used to isolate PBMCs, and no additional T cell sorting was done. RNA quality was checked with an Agilent 2100 Bioanalyzer and agarose gel, and concentration with a NanoDrop 2000.

The library was made by multiplex PCR. TCRdb shows the sequencer as Illumina HiSeq 4000. To build TCR beta libraries, CDR3 regions were amplified by Arm-PCR using iRepertoire HTBI primers. Before sequencing, the PCR products went through gel purification. The study's processing was this. Across samples, 60 to 70 TRBV and over 11 TRBJ segments were identified and used for gene usage analysis of CDR3 amino acid clonotypes. Filtered high-quality paired reads were merged into contigs using COPE and FqMerger. BLAST was used to align contigs to IMGT TRBV, TRBD and TRBJ reference genes, with CDR3 defined following IMGT. Highly expanded clones were defined as clonotypes with a frequency above 0.1%. Repertoire diversity was measured by Shannon entropy, and V-J evenness by the Gini coefficient. Public clonotypes were defined as clonotypes shared by more than one individual. TCRdb reanalyzed the raw reads on its own, using fastp at Q25 for trimming and MiXCR for clone calling, and kept in-frame beta chains. CDR3 protein duplicates are merged, each entry listing the most common genes and DNA. The V and J calls shown here were made by TCRdb, not taken from the authors' results. The sample records around 460,000 distinct CDR3 sequences, less than 15% of which are singletons. Approximately 19% of the sample lies in the top ten.

The entry originates in a study of regulatory T cells in long-lasting Graves disease (dated by TCRdb to the early 2020s). For the wider study: In the newly diagnosed Graves' disease group, patients had been taking antithyroid drugs for less than 3 months. This study used TCR sequencing and RNA sequencing of peripheral blood to compare persistent Graves' disease patients against newly diagnosed Graves' disease patients. The study was registered as a clinical trial and conducted in China. A total of around 35 samples underwent TCR sequencing, from roughly 13 patients with persistent Graves' disease and 20 patients with newly diagnosed Graves' disease.

The full study reports these points: The study examined only peripheral blood because the primary lesion, thyroid tissue, could not be accessed. Compared with newly diagnosed patients, patients with persistent Graves' disease had lower TCR Shannon entropy and fewer highly expanded clones, which suggests clonal expansion. More public clonotypes were shared among persistent patients (2,741) than among newly diagnosed patients (just under 1,000). Sequencing and analysis were limited to the TCR beta chain. Preferential use of TRBV28, TRBJ1-2 and TRBJ2-5 was observed in persistent disease, whereas TRBV20-1 and TRBJ2-1 were favored in newly diagnosed disease. The authors noted that the small sample size was a limitation that may lower accuracy.

V has 0 bases trimmed and J has 2 bases trimmed; junction bases matching no gene number 2. The germline V gene encodes CDR1 MNHEY and CDR2 SVGAGI. The CDR3 starts with the cysteine, ends with the phenylalanine, and has 16 residues. The only DNA kept is the CDR3, 48 bases in frame from the first base. Another study also made use of these data, one on T cells in Graves' hyperthyroidism and ophthalmopathy. From the second report: A patient counted as having stable Graves' hyperthyroidism if no progression to ophthalmopathy occurred over 18 months of follow-up. Hyperthyroidism patients were newly diagnosed, had a disease duration of under 2 months, and were aged 18 to 65 years. Any patient with an uncontrolled infection, another autoimmune disease, pregnancy or lactation was excluded. Diagnoses were based on clinical symptoms, serum thyroxine and TRAb, thyroid ultrasound and orbital computed tomography. For the first round of RT-PCR on the TCR CDR3, the HTBI primer set was used together with the Qiagen OneStep RT-PCR kit. Most expanded thyroid clonotypes (frequency above 0.001) were also detected in blood, a finding suggesting that blood repertoires may reflect thyroid immune responses. In cross-validation, a model built on a 13 V-J signature told ophthalmopathy apart from stable hyperthyroidism with 85% to 90% sensitivity and around 84% specificity, and in testing the same model reached 80%/75%. In validation, the model predicted progression to ophthalmopathy with approximately 69% sensitivity and roughly 75% specificity, a median of 6.5 months before onset. TCR V-J signatures able to tell the groups apart were searched for in a discovery cohort of 90 to 100 patients, of whom more than 40 had Graves' ophthalmopathy and 57 had stable Graves' hyperthyroidism. Whether ophthalmopathy could be predicted prospectively was tested in an independent validation cohort made up of approximately 19 hyperthyroidism patients plus 17 patients who later progressed to ophthalmopathy. The roughly 100 discovery patients were randomly divided into training and test sets at a 7:3 ratio. Thyroid tissue and blood T-cell repertoires from six Graves' hyperthyroidism patients were also compared in the study. After blood sampling, hyperthyroidism patients were treated with methimazole at a starting dose of 30 mg daily, and ophthalmopathy patients were treated with high-dose intravenous methylprednisolone. The libraries were constructed in a second round of multiplex PCR and then size-selected and purified. Paired-end sequencing of the libraries was performed with 100 bp reads on an Illumina HiSeq2000. Raw data were processed with SOAPnuke, discarding reads with adapters, uncalled bases, mean Phred below 15, or no exact constant-primer or identifier match. COPE v1.2.5 was used to merge high-quality paired reads, and clonotypes were defined as unique nucleotide sequences. Clonotypes were aligned to IMGT TRBV, TRBD and TRBJ reference segments using MiTCR v1.1. Only V-J combinations with frequency above 0.0001, covering approximately 99% of repertoires, were analysed. The TCS score was defined as the ratio of F50 (clonal expansion) to E x V (chaos), calculated using BLOSUM62-based TCRdist between CDR3 peptides within each V-J. Welch's t-statistics and random forest reduced roughly 530 V-J features to roughly 13, which were used in a naive Bayes classifier (R e1071). No statistical method was used to set the sample size in advance, and investigators knew the group allocation. According to the paper, TCR Vbeta CDR3 sequencing was carried out on 135 peripheral blood samples, which came from fewer than 50 ophthalmopathy, around 75 hyperthyroidism and about 17 progressor patients.

This receptor was identified in a woman in her forties or fifties with Graves disease. Donor details come from another sample of the same person, matched by shared clones. Recombination joined TRBV6-5 with TRBJ2-3; TRBD2 lines up with 10 middle nucleotides. The sample was peripheral blood mononuclear cells (PBMCs), taken at new diagnosis, from a patient treated with antithyroid drugs. The DNA is as follows: TGTGCCAGCAGTTACTCTGGACTAGCGGTCACAGATACGCAGTATTTT. Translated, it reads CASSYSGLAVTDTQYF.